Each of the 16 T cell receptor beta chains below was sequenced from the same sample in a study of long-term antiretroviral therapy in people with HIV. Version v3.0 of the immunoSEQ assay was performed at survey level. Assay used: immunoSEQ multiplex PCR; TCRdb lists only in-frame clones, some missing. Of about 23,000 clones listed, roughly four fifths are singletons. This material consisted of unsorted PBMCs, taken 1.5 years after starting antiretroviral therapy. These receptors were obtained from a man aged 30-40 years with HIV.

The chain employs TRBV5-6 and TRBJ1-1, with 7 nucleotides matching TRBD1. Germline CDR1 reads SGHDT; CDR2 reads YYEEEE. The ends lost 4 bases at V and 0 bases at J; junction bases unmatched: 9. The CDR3 extends over 16 amino acids. For the CDR3, the DNA is TGTGCCAGCAGCGCGGGACAGCTACTTATGAACACTGAAGCTTTCTTT. This codes for CASSAGQLLMNTEAFF.

This clone was seen a few times. The chain has TRBV4-2 and TRBJ1-6; a possible D gene is TRBD1 (5 bases). This CDR3 contains 16 residues. V lost 0 bases and J lost 5, with 11 bases in between. Germline V lookup: CDR1 LGHNA, CDR2 YNFKEQ. CDR3 sequence: CASSQDRGGDNSPLHF. The CDR3 DNA is TGTGCCAGCAGCCAAGATAGGGGTGGTGATAATTCACCCCTCCACTTT.

This chain links TRBV19 with TRBJ2-2; D gene uncertain. The V end was cut by 1 base, the J end by 5 bases, with 5 bases between. Germline CDR1 LNHDA, CDR2 SQIVND (reference sequence). CDR3 size: 13 residues. CDR3 sequence: CASSIGRTGELFF. In DNA form, the CDR3 reads TGTGCCAGTAGTATAGGCAGAACCGGGGAGCTGTTTTTT.

The chain employs TRBV28 and TRBJ2-7, with D perhaps TRBD2 (5 bases). The germline V gene encodes CDR1 MDHEN and CDR2 SYDVKM. The CDR3 loop spans 14 amino acids. Trimming took off 3 bases at V and 0 bases at J, with 9 bases between the two ends. CDR3 nucleotide sequence: TGTGCCAGCAGTTTTGGCACTAGCTCCTACGAGCAGTACTTC. It translates to CASSFGTSSYEQYF. Full variable domain (rest looked up from reference TRBV28 and TRBJ2-7): DVKVTQSSRYLVKRTGEKVFLECVQDMDHENMFWYRQDPGLGLRLIYFSYDVKMKEKGDIPEGYSVSREKKERFSLILESASTNQTSMYLCASSFGTSSYEQYFGPGTRLTVT.

CDR3: CTSTQLEQGDSGNTIYF. CDR3 DNA: TGCACCAGCACCCAGCTTGAACAGGGGGACTCTGGAAACACCATATATTTT. The chain has TRBV1 and TRBJ1-3; TRBD1 is the table's D call and was not checked against the DNA. TRBV1 is a known pseudogene. The CDR3 loop spans 17 amino acids.

The CDR3 is CASSPLQHPAGHQPQHF. CDR3 bases: TGTGCCAGCTCACCACTACAACACCCCGCGGGGCATCAGCCCCAGCATTTT. J is TRBJ1-5 and V is TRBV18, with D possibly being TRBD1 (5 bases). Germline values: CDR1 KGHSH, CDR2 LQKENI. V lost 1 base, J lost 5 bases, and 18 bases lay in between. This CDR3 is 17 amino acids long.

The V and J genes are TRBV28 and TRBJ1-2; TRBD1 matches at 9 bases. The CDR3 has 13 residues. The ends lost 6 bases at V and 2 bases at J; junction bases unmatched: 1. Germline CDR1 MDHEN, CDR2 SYDVKM. The CDR3 spells CASRGQGNYGYTF. The CDR3 bases are TGTGCCAGCAGGGGACAGGGCAACTATGGCTACACCTTC.

The chain couples TRBV7-9 to TRBJ2-1; 9 nucleotides line up with TRBD1. The CDR3 is 15 amino acids. The V segment lost 4 bases and the J segment 5 bases; nucleotides outside the gene matches: 6. Germline-derived CDR1 and CDR2 are SEHNR and FQNEAQ (reference sequence). The CDR3 region has the DNA TGTGCCAGCAGCTCCGACAGGGGGAATAACAATGAGCAGTTCTTC. Translation gives CASSSDRGNNNEQFF.

This chain connects TRBV28 to TRBJ1-2, with D possibly matching TRBD1 (6 bases). The V gene lost 5 bases and the J gene lost 6 bases, with 22 bases spanning the gap. The germline V gene has CDR1 MDHEN and CDR2 SYDVKM. This CDR3 is 16 amino acids long. CDR3 loop: CASSPSPLDRKDGYTF. The CDR3 nucleotides read TGTGCCAGCAGTCCAAGCCCCTTGGACAGAAAGGATGGCTACACCTTC.

The chain is built from TRBV7-2 and TRBJ1-1; TRBD1 is a possible D gene (6 bases). The CDR3 spans 17 residues. Germline V gene data show CDR1 as SGHTA and CDR2 as FQGNSA. Trimming removed 1 base from V and 1 base from J, with 16 bases in between. This chain's CDR3 is CASSLGARGRQNTEAFF. The CDR3, as DNA: TGTGCCAGCAGCTTAGGTGCCAGGGGCCGACAGAACACTGAAGCTTTCTTT.

This clone was found a few times. This rearrangement joins TRBV27 to TRBJ2-1; possible D gene TRBD1, 6 bases. With 0 bases removed from V and 3 bases from J, the gap between germline ends came to 12 bases. The germline V gene encodes CDR1 MNHEY and CDR2 SMNVEV (reference sequence). The CDR3 consists of 16 residues. CDR3 protein: CASSLSADRLYNEQFF. The DNA for the CDR3 is TGTGCCAGCAGTTTATCCGCCGACAGGCTCTACAATGAGCAGTTCTTC.

The chain employs TRBV6-6 and TRBJ2-7, with D possibly being TRBD2 (5 bases). V lost 4 bases, J lost 4 bases, and 14 bases lay in between. Per the germline V gene, CDR1 is MNHNY and CDR2 is SVGAGI (reference sequence). The CDR3 extends over 14 amino acids. The CDR3 coding sequence is TGTGCCAGCAGTTCCTTCGGGGTCGGGTACGAGCAGTACTTC. It codes for CASSSFGVGYEQYF.

This clone was recorded once. V and J are TRBV10-3 and TRBJ2-7, with D perhaps matching TRBD1 (6 bases). Germline values: CDR1 ENHRY, CDR2 SYGVKD. The CDR3 is 12 residues long. V was cut by 10 bases and J by 2 bases, with 12 bases left in between. CDR3 in DNA: TGTGCCACCGGGACACTCACCTACGAGCAGTACTTC. Amino acid sequence: CATGTLTYEQYF.

This clone was seen a handful of times. The rearrangement links TRBV19 to TRBJ2-3; D call uncertain. V lost 10 bases, J lost 1 base, and 21 bases lay in between. Germline lookup yields CDR1 LNHDA and CDR2 SQIVND (reference sequence). The CDR3 has 16 amino acids. The CDR3 loop reads CATSLLGPLGTDTQYF. As DNA, the CDR3 is TGTGCCACCTCCCTATTGGGTCCTTTGGGCACAGATACGCAGTATTTT.

The rearrangement uses TRBV19 and TRBJ2-1, with D perhaps matching TRBD1 (6 bases). V lost 6 bases and J lost 0, with 12 bases in between. Germline CDR1 reads LNHDA; CDR2 reads SQIVND (reference sequence). This CDR3 has 15 residues. Here the CDR3 reads CASRPTGSSYNEQFF. Here the CDR3 DNA reads TGTGCCAGTAGGCCCACAGGGAGCTCCTACAATGAGCAGTTCTTC. The full variable domain, its missing parts supplied by reference TRBV19 and TRBJ2-1, is DGGITQSPKYLFRKEGQNVTLSCEQNLNHDAMYWYRQDPGQGLRLIYYSQIVNDFQKGDIAEGYSVSREKKESFPLTVTSAQKNPTAFYLCASRPTGSSYNEQFFGPGTRLTVL.

The rearrangement links TRBV7-9 to TRBJ2-1; D tentatively fits TRBD1 or TRBD2 (5 bases each). The CDR3 consists of 16 residues. V was pared by 5 bases and J by 3 bases, with 17 bases between. Germline V gives CDR1 SEHNR, CDR2 FQNEAQ (reference sequence). The CDR3 sequence is CASSPRDGENYNEQFF. CDR3 coding DNA: TGTGCCAGCAGCCCAAGGGACGGGGAGAACTACAATGAGCAGTTCTTC.